Detailed here is one T cell receptor (beta chain). Its antigen is not identified. The data originate from a study of sequential checkpoint blockade in melanoma. The treatment: randomized to nivolumab then ipilimumab (arm A) or the reverse (arm B). Assay used: immunoSEQ multiplex PCR; TCRdb lists only in-frame clones, some missing. The data show some 7,000 clones, 23% seen once. Study observations and caveats: PD-L1 staining and CD8+ counts, not mutational load, tracked tumor T-cell clonality.

Material: tumor tissue (inferred from file names), obtained from a patient given nivolumab and ipilimumab in sequence. This sequence originates from a human donor with melanoma.

The CDR3 loop is CASSLSGLAVYNEQFF. The CDR3 nucleotides read TGTGCCAGCAGCTTGAGTGGACTAGCGGTCTACAATGAGCAGTTCTTC. V and J are TRBV11-3 and TRBJ2-1, with 10 nucleotides matching TRBD2. V was pared by 3 bases and J by 3 bases, with 5 bases of the junction left unmatched. CDR3 length: 16 residues. CDR1 is SGHNT, CDR2 YENEEA, per germline.